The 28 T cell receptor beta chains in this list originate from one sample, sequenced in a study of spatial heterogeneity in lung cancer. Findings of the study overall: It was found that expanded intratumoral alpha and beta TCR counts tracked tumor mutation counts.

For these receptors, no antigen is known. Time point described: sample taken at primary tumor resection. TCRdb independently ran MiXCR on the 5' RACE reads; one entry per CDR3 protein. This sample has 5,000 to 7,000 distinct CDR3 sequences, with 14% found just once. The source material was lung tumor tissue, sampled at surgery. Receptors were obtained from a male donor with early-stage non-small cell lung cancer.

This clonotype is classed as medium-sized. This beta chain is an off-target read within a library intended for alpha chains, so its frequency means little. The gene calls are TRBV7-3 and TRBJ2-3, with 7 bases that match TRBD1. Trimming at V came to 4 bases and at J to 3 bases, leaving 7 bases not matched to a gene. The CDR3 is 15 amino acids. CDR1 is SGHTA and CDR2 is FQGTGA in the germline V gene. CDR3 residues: CASSSPGGLTDTQYF. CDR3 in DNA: TGTGCCAGCAGCTCCCCAGGGGGTTTGACAGATACGCAGTATTTT.

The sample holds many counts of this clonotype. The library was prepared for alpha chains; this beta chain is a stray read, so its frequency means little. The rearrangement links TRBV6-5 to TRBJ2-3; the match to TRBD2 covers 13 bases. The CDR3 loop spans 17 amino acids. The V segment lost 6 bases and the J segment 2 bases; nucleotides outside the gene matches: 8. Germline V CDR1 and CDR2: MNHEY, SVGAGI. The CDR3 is CASSRRLAGGLTDTQYF. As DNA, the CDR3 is TGTGCCAGCAGCCGCCGACTAGCGGGAGGACTCACAGATACGCAGTATTTT.

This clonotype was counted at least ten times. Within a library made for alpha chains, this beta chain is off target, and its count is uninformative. In nucleotides, the CDR3 is TGCAGTGCTAGAAATTTCAGGGACACCCACGAGCAGTACTTC. Its protein product is CSARNFRDTHEQYF. This sequence joins TRBV20-1 and TRBJ2-7; D is perhaps TRBD1 (6 bases). Trimming pared 2 bases from V and 5 bases from J, leaving 16 bases between. The CDR3 is 14 residues long. Germline V gene lookup returns CDR1 DFQATT and CDR2 SNEGSKA (reference sequence).

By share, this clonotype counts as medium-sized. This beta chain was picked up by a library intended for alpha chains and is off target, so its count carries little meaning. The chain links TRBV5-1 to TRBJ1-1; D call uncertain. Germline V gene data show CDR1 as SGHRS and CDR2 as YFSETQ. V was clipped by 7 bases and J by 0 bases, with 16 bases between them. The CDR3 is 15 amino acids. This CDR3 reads CASGPGGEMNTEAFF. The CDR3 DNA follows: TGCGCCAGCGGACCGGGCGGAGAGATGAACACTGAAGCTTTCTTT.

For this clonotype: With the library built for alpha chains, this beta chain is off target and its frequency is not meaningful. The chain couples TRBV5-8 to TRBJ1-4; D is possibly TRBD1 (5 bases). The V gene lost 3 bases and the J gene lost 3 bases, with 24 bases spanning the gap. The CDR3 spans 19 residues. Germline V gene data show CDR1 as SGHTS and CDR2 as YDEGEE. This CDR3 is CASSYSIVGVEVANEKLFF. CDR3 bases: TGTGCCAGCAGCTACAGCATCGTGGGGGTTGAGGTCGCTAATGAAAAACTGTTTTTT.

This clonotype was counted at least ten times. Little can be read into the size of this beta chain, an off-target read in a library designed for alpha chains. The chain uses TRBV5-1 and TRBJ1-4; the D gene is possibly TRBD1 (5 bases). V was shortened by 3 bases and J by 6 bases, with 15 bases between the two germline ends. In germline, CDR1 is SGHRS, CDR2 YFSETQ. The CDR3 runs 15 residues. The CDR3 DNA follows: TGCGCCAGCAGCTCATCCAGGGCCGGAGATGAAAAACTGTTTTTT. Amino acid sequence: CASSSSRAGDEKLFF.

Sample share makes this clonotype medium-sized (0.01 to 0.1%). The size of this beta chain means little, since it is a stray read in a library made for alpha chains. The CDR3 here is CSSKHADTQYF. The CDR3 DNA sequence: TGCAGCTCCAAACATGCAGATACGCAGTATTTT. The chain carries TRBV29-1 and TRBJ2-3; no reliable D call. Germline CDR1 and CDR2: SQVTM and ANQGSEA. This CDR3 has 11 residues. The germline V and J ends were trimmed by 8 bases and 4 bases, with 10 bases remaining between them.

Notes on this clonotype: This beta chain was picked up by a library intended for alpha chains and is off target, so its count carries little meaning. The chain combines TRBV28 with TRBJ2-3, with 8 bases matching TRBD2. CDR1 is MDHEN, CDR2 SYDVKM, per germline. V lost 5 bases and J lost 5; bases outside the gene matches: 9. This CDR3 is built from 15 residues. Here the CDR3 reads CASSPAGGLLDTQYF. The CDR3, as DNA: TGTGCCAGCAGTCCGGCGGGGGGCCTTTTAGATACGCAGTATTTT.

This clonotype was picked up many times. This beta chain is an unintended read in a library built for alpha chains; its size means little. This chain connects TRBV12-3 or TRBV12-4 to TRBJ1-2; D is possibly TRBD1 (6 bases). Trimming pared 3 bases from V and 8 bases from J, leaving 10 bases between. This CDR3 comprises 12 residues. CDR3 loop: CASSFRGGGYTF. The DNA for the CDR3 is TGTGCCAGCAGTTTCCGGGGGGGCGGCTACACCTTC.

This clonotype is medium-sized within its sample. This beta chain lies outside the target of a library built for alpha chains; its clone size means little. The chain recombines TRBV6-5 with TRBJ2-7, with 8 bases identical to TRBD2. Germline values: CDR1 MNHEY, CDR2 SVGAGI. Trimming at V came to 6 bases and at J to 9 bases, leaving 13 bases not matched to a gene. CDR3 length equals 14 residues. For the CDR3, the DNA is TGTGCCAGCAGCGCCGGGACTAGAGGTAGCGGGCAGTACTTC. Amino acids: CASSAGTRGSGQYF.

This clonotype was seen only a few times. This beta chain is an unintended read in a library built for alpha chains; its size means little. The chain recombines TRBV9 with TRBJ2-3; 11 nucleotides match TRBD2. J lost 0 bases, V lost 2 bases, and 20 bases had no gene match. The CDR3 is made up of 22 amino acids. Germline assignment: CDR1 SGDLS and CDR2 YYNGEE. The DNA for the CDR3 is TGTGCCAGCAGCGTCACTAGCGGGGGCCCCGCATCTAAAACTTTAAGCACAGATACGCAGTATTTT. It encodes CASSVTSGGPASKTLSTDTQYF.

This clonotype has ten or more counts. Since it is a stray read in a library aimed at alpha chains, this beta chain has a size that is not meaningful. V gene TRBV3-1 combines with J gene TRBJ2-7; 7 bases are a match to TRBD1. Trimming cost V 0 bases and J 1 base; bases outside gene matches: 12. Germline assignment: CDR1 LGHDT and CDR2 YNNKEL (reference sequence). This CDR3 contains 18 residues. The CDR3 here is CASSQEVGLRQGSYEQYF. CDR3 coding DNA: TGTGCCAGCAGCCAAGAGGTCGGCTTGCGACAGGGTTCCTACGAGCAGTACTTC.

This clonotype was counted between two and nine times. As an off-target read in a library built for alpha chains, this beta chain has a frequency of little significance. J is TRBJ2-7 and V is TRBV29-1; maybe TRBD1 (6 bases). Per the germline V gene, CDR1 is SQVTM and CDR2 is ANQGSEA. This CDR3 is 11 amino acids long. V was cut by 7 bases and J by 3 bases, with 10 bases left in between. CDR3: CSGGQFYEQYF. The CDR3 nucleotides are TGCAGCGGAGGACAGTTCTACGAGCAGTACTTC.

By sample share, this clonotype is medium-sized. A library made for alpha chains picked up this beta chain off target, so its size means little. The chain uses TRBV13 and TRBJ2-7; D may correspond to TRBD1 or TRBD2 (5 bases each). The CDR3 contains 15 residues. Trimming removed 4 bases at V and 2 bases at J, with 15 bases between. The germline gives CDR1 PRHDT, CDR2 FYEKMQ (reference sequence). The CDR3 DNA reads TGTGCCAGCAGCTCTAGTAGGGACGGAGCCTACGAGCAGTACTTC. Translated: CASSSSRDGAYEQYF.

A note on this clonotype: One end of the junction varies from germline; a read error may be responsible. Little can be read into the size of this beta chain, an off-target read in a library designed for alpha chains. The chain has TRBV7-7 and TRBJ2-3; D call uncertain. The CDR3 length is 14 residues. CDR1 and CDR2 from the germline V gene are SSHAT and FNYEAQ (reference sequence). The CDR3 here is CASSLGGRHDTQYF. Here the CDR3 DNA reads TGTGCTAGCAGCTTAGGTGGTCGGCACGATACGCAGTATTTT.

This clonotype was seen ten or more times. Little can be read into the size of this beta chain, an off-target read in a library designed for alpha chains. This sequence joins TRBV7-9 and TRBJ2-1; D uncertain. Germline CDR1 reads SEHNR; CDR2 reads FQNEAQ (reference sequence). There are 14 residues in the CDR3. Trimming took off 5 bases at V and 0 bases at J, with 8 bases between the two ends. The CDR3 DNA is TGTGCCAGCAGCCCTACCAGCTCCTACAATGAGCAGTTCTTC. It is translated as CASSPTSSYNEQFF.

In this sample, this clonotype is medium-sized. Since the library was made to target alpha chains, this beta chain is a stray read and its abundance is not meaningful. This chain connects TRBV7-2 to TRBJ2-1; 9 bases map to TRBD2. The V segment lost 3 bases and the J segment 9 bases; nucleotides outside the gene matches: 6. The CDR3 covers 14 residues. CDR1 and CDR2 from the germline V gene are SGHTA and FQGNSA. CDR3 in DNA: TGTGCCAGCAGCTTGGAGACTAGCGGAGGTGAGCAGTTCTTC. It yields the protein CASSLETSGGEQFF.

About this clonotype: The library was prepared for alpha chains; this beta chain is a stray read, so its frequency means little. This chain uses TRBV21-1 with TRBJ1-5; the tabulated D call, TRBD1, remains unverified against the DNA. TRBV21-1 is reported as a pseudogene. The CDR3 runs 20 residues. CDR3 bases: TGTGCCAGCAGCAAAACCCTAGACGTTCCCCTTGCTTATAGCAATCAGCCCCAGCATTTT. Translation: CASSKTLDVPLAYSNQPQHF.

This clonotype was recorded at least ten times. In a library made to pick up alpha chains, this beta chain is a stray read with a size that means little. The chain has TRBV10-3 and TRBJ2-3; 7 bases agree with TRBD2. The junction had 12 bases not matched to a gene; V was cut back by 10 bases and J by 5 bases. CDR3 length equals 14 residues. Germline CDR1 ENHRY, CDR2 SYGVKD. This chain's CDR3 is CATQTPGGGDTQYF. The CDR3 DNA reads TGTGCCACCCAGACCCCGGGAGGAGGAGATACGCAGTATTTT.

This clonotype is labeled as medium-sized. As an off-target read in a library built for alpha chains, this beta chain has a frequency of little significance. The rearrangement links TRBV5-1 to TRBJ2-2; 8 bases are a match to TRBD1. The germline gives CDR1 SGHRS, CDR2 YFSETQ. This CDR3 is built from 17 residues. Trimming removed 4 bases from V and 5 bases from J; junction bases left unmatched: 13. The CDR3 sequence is CASSPLGTGVGTGELFF. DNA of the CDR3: TGCGCCAGCAGCCCGCTTGGGACAGGAGTAGGAACCGGGGAGCTGTTTTTT.

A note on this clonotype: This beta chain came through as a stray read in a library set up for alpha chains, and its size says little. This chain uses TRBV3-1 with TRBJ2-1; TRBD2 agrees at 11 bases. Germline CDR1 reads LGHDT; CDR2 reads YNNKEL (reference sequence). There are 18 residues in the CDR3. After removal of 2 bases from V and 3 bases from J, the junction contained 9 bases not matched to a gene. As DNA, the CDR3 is TGTGCCAGCAGCCAAATAACTAGCGGGGGCCGAATCTACAATGAGCAGTTCTTC. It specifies CASSQITSGGRIYNEQFF.

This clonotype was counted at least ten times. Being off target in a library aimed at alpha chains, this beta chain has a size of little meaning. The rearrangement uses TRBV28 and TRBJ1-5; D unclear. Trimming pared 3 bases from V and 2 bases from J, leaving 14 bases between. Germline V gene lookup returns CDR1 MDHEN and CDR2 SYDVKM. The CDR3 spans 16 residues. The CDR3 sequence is CASSLVGVPGNQPQHF. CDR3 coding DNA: TGTGCCAGCAGTTTGGTTGGGGTACCGGGCAATCAGCCCCAGCATTTT.

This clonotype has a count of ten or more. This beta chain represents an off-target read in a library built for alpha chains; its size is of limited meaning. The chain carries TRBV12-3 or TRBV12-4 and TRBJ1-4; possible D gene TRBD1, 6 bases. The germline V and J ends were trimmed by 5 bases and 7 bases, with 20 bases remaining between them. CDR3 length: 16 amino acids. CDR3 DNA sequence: TGTGCCAGCAGTCGTACGGGGGGCGCGACCGGTGAAAAACTGTTTTTT. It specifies CASSRTGGATGEKLFF.

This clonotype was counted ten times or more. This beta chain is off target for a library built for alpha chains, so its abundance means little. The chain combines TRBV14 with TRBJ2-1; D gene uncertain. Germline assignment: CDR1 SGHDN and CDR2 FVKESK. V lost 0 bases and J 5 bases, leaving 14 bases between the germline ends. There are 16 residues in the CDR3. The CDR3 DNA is TGTGCCAGCAGCCAAGATCCCCAGGACGGACACAATGAGCAGTTCTTC. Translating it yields CASSQDPQDGHNEQFF.

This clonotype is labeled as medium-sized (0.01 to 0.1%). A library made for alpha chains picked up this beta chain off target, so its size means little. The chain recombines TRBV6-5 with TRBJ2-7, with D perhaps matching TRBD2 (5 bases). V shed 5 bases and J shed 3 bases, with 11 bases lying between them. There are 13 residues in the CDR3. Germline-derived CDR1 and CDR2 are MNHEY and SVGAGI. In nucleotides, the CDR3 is TGTGCCAGCAGTCGACTATATTTCTACGAGCAGTACTTC. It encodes CASSRLYFYEQYF.

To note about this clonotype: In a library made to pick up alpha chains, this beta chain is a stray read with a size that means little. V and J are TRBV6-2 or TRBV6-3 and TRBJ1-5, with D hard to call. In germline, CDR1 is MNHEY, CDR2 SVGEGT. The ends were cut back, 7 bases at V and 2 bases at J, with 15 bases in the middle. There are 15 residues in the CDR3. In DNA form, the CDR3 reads TGTGCCAGCACTACGGACGGAAGGGGCAATCAGCCCCAGCATTTT. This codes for CASTTDGRGNQPQHF.

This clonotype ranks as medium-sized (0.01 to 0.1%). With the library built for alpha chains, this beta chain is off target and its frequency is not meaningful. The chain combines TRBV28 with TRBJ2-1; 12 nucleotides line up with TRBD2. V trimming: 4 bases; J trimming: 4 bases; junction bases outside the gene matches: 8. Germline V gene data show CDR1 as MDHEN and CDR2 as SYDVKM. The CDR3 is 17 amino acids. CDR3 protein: CASSSELAGGRYNEQFF. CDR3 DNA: TGTGCCAGCAGTTCGGAACTAGCGGGAGGAAGGTACAATGAGCAGTTCTTC.

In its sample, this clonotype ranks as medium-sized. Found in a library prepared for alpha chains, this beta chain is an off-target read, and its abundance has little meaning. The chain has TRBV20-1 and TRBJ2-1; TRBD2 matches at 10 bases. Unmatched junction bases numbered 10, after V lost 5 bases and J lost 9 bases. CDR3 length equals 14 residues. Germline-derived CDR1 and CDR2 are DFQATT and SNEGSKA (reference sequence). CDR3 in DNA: TGCAGTGCTGTAACCCTAGCGGGAGTTATTGAGCAGTTCTTC. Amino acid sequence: CSAVTLAGVIEQFF.